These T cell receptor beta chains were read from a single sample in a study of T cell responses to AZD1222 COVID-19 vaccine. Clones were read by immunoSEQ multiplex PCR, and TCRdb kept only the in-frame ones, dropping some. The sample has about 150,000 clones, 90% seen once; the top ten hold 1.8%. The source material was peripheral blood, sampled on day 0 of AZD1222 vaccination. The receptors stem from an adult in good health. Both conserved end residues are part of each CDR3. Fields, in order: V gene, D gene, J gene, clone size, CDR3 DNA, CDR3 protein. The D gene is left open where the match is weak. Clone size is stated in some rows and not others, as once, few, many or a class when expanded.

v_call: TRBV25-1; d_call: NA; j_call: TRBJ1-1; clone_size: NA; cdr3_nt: TGTGCCAGCAGTTACCAGGAAAACACTGAAGCTTTCTTT; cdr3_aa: CASSYQENTEAFF
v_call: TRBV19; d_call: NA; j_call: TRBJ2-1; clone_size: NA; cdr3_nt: TGTGCCAGTAGTATAACCAATGAGCAGTTCTTC; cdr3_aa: CASSITNEQFF
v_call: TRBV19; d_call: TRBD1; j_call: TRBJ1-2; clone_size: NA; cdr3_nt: TGTGCCAGTAGCCCCGACAGGGGGGGCGGCTACACCTTC; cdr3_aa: CASSPDRGGGYTF
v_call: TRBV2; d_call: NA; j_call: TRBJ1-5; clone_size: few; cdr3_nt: TGTGCCAGCAGTCAACAGGGAGGCAGACAGCCCCAGCATTTT; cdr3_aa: CASSQQGGRQPQHF
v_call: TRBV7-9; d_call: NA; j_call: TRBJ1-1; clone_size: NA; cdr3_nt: TGTGCCAGCAGCTTAGAGCCCGGGGGAGTTGAAGCTTTCTTT; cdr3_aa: CASSLEPGGVEAFF
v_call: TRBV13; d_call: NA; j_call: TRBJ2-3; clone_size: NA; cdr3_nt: TGTGCCAGCAGCCGAGAGGACTACACAGATACGCAGTATTTT; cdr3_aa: CASSREDYTDTQYF
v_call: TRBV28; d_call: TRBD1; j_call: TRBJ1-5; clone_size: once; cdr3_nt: TGTGCCAGCAACATAAACCCCGACAGGGTGGTTTTTGGTAGTCAGCCCCAGCATTTT; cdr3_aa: CASNINPDRVVFGSQPQHF
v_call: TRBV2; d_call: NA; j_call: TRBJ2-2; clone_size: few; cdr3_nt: TGTGCCAGCAGTGGAAAGGGACGGAACACCGGGGAGCTGTTTTTT; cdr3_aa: CASSGKGRNTGELFF
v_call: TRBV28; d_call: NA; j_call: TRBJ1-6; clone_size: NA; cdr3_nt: TGTGCCAGCATTTCGGCGCAGGGTATTAATTCACCCCTCCACTTT; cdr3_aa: CASISAQGINSPLHF
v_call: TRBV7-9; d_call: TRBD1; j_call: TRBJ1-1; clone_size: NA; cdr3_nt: TGTGCCAGCAGCTTAACCGGGACAGGGGTCACTGAAGCTTTCTTT; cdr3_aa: CASSLTGTGVTEAFF
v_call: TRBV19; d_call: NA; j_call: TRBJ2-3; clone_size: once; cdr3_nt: TGTGCCAGTAGTAGCGGAGCCATGGATACGCAGTATTTT; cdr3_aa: CASSSGAMDTQYF
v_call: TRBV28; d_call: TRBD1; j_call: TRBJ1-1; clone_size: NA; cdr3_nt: TGTGCCAGCAGTTTATCAGGGGGCACTGAAGCTTTCTTT; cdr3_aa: CASSLSGGTEAFF
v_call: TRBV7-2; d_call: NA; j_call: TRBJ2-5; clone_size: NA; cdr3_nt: TGTGCCAGCAGCTTAGGGCCGATAGAGACCCAGTACTTC; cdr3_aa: CASSLGPIETQYF
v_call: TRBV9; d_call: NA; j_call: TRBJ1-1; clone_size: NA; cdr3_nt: TGTGCCAGCAGCGTAGGGGAGAACACTGAAGCTTTCTTT; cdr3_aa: CASSVGENTEAFF
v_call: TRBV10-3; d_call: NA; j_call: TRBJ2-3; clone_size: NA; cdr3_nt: TGTGCCATCAGTGTTGGCAGGGACACAGATACGCAGTATTTT; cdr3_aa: CAISVGRDTDTQYF
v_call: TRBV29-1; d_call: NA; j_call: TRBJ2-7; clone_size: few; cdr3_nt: TGCAGCGTAAAAAACGGACCGATCGAGCAGTACTTC; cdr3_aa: CSVKNGPIEQYF
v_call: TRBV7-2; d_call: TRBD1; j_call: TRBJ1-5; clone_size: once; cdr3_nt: TGTGCCAGCAGCTCAGAAGGTTGGACAGGGGGTTTTCAGCCCCAGCATTTT; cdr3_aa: CASSSEGWTGGFQPQHF
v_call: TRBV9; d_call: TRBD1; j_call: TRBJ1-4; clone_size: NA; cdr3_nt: TGTGCCAGCAGCGTAGCTGCAGGGGGAGCTAATGAAAAACTGTTTTTT; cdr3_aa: CASSVAAGGANEKLFF
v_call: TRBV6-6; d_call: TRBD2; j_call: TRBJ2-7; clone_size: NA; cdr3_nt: TGTGCCAGCAGTTCTAGCGGGGTCTCCTACGAGCAGTACTTC; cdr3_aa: CASSSSGVSYEQYF
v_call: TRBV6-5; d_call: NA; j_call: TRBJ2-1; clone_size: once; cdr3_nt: TGTGCCAGCAGTTACTCGTACGGCCTCGAGCAGTTCTTC; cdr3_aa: CASSYSYGLEQFF
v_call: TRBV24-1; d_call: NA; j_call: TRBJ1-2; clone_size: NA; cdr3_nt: TGTGCCACCAGTGCCGGGTATGGCTACACCTTC; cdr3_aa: CATSAGYGYTF
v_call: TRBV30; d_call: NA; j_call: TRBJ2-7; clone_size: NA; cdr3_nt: TGTGCCTGGAGTGTGGGGGTAGGCTCCTACGAGCAGTACTTC; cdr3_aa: CAWSVGVGSYEQYF
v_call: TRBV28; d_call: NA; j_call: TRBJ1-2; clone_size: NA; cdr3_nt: TGTGCCAGCAGTGAGGGCCGAGAACTATATGGCTACACCTTC; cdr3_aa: CASSEGRELYGYTF
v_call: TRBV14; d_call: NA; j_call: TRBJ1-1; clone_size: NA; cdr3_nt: TGTGCCAGCAGCCAAGAGCTGGCCACTGAAGCTTTCTTT; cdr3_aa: CASSQELATEAFF
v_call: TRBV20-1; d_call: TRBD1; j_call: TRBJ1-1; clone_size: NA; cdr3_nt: TGCAGTGCTAGTAGACAGGGACGGGACACTGAAGCTTTCTTT; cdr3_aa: CSASRQGRDTEAFF
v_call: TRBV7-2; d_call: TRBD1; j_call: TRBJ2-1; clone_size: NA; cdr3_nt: TGTGCCAGCAGCTTAAGGACAGGGGGTCAGGATGAGCAGTTCTTC; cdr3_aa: CASSLRTGGQDEQFF
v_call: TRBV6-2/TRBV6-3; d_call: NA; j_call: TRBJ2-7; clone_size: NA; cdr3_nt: TGTGCCAGCAGTTCTCCGATCGGGACCTACGAGCAGTACTTC; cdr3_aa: CASSSPIGTYEQYF
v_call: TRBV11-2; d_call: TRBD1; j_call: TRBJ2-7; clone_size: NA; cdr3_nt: TGTGCCAGCAGCTTAATAGGACAGGGCGCCCACGAGCAGTACTTC; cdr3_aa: CASSLIGQGAHEQYF
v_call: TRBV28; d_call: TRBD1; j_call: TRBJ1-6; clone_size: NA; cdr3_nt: TGTGCCAGCAGTCTCGAAGGACAGGTTGCCCTCCACTTT; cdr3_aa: CASSLEGQVALHF
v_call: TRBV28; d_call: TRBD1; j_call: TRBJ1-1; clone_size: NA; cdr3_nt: TGTGCCAGCAGCCCGACAGGGGGCACTGAAGCTTTCTTT; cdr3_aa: CASSPTGGTEAFF